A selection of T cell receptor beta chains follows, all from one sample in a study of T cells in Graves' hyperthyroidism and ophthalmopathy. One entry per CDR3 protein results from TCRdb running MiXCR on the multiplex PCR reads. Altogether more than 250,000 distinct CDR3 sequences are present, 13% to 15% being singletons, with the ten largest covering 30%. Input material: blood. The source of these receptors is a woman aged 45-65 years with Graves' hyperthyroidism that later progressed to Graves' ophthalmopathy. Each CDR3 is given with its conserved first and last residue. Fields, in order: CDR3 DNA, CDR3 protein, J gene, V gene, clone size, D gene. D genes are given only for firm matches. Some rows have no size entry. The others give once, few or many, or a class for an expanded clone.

TGCAGTGCTACCGGAGGGAGGTTGTCAGAGACCCAGTACTTC CSATGGRLSETQYF TRBJ2-5 TRBV20-1 many -
TGTGCCAGCAGCCACTTAAGGACTGAAGCTTTCTTT CASSHLRTEAFF TRBJ1-1 TRBV3-1 few -
TGTGCCAGCAGCCCATATTTGAGACTTCTGAGACAGCCCATGAACACTGAAGCTTTCTTT CASSPYLRLLRQPMNTEAFF TRBJ1-1 TRBV7-6 many -
TGCAGTGCCAGCGGGACTAGCGGGAGCTGGTCCTACAATGAGCAGTTCTTC CSASGTSGSWSYNEQFF TRBJ2-1 TRBV20-1 - TRBD2
TGTGCCAGCTCCGGGACAGGGGGCGAGCAGTACTTC CASSGTGGEQYF TRBJ2-7 TRBV2 many TRBD1
TGTGCCAGCAGTCCTTTCCGGGGGACAAGCTATGGCTACACCTTC CASSPFRGTSYGYTF TRBJ1-2 TRBV27 many -
TGTGCCAGCAGTTTATTGCTAGCGGGAAATGAGCAGTTCTTC CASSLLLAGNEQFF TRBJ2-1 TRBV12-3/TRBV12-4 many TRBD2
TGCGCCAGCAGCTTGGAGGCAGGGGGCACAGATACGCAGTATTTT CASSLEAGGTDTQYF TRBJ2-3 TRBV5-1 many -
TGTGCCAGCAGCTGGACCGGCCCGGATTCCGAGCAGTACTTC CASSWTGPDSEQYF TRBJ2-7 TRBV12-3/TRBV12-4 many -
TGTGCCAGCAGTTCTAGGGCCGGCATCTCTGGAAACACCATATATTTT CASSSRAGISGNTIYF TRBJ1-3 TRBV2 many -
TGTGCCACCAGCAGAGTGGGGGGGTATTCTGGGACTCATACCTACGAGCAGTACTTC CATSRVGGYSGTHTYEQYF TRBJ2-7 TRBV15 - TRBD2
TGTGCCAGCAGAGGGGGCGCAAATTCACCCCTCCACTTT CASRGGANSPLHF TRBJ1-6 TRBV12-3/TRBV12-4 - TRBD1
TGTGCCAGCAGCCCCTCGGATGGCTCCAACGAGCAGTACTTC CASSPSDGSNEQYF TRBJ2-7 TRBV3-1 many -
TGTGCCAGCAGTCCACGGGACAACGACTATGGCTACACCTTC CASSPRDNDYGYTF TRBJ1-2 TRBV27 many -
TGCAGTGCTAGAGATGGAACCAGCTCCTATAATTCACCCCTCCACTTT CSARDGTSSYNSPLHF TRBJ1-6 TRBV20-1 - -
TGTGCCAGCAGTGTAGGACAGGGGAGGGGTGAAGCTTTCTTT CASSVGQGRGEAFF TRBJ1-1 TRBV2 many TRBD1
TGTGCCAGCTCACCACCGAACCTAGCGGAGCAGTTCTTC CASSPPNLAEQFF TRBJ2-1 TRBV18 many -
TGTGCCAGCAGCCAAGATCGGAGTAAAGCACAGGGAAGGCGAGAGCAGTACTTC CASSQDRSKAQGRREQYF TRBJ2-7 TRBV3-1 many -
TGCGCCAGCAGCCAAAAGGGGGAAACAGGGTTCTGGGAGCAGTACTTC CASSQKGETGFWEQYF TRBJ2-7 TRBV4-1 few -
TGTGCCAGCTCACCTGCAGGGGAGGCACTGTTTTTT CASSPAGEALFF TRBJ1-4 TRBV18 - -